Below are 2 T cell receptor beta chains sequenced from a single sample in a study of blood T cell repertoires in COVID-19. Clones were read by immunoSEQ multiplex PCR, and TCRdb kept only the in-frame ones, dropping some. The sample lists some 77,000 clones, roughly nine tenths occurring once. Sequenced: peripheral blood. The source is a man aged 25-45 years with acute or convalescent COVID-19.

V gene TRBV15 combines with J gene TRBJ1-5; 7 bases match TRBD1. This CDR3 has 14 residues. Germline CDR1 reads LNHNV; CDR2 reads YYDKDF (reference sequence). V shed 5 bases and J 2 bases; nucleotides not matched to a gene: 3. Written as DNA, the CDR3 is TGTGCCACCAGCCTGCAGGGGGGCAATCAGCCCCAGCATTTT. This encodes CATSLQGGNQPQHF.

Note on this clone: The same CDR3 also results from other DNA sequences found in this sample. The chain couples TRBV9 to TRBJ2-3, with 7 bases identical to TRBD2. The CDR3 consists of 15 residues. V lost 1 base to trimming and J lost 0 bases; unmatched junction nucleotides: 2. Looked up from germline, CDR1 is SGDLS and CDR2 is YYNGEE. The CDR3 nucleotides read TGTGCCAGCAGCGTAAGTAGCGGGAGCACAGATACGCAGTATTTT. Protein sequence: CASSVSSGSTDTQYF.